This TCR beta chain was recorded in a study of shared clonotypes between healthy human individuals. The CDR3 is 13 residues long. CDR1 is SGHTA and CDR2 is FQGNSA in the germline V gene. Trimming removed 3 bases at V and 3 bases at J, with 8 bases between. In regard to this clone: Its specificity is unknown.

Positive CCR7 selection of CD45RO-negative cells yielded the naive CD8 cells, and terminally differentiated effector memory CD45RA+ cells were excluded. Donors, without exception, were Caucasian adults residing in Nashville, Tennessee. Measured with immunoSEQ multiplex PCR; TCRdb has only the in-frame clones, and not every one. The sample includes approximately 2,200,000 clones, 90% to 95% of them seen just once. Whole-study findings and limits: With several donors compared, 4% to 5% of naive CD4 clonotypes were shared. Unshared clonotypes carried lower generation probabilities than those common to all four donors.

This TCR came from a man younger than 35 in good health. Some clones in this sample may be carry-over from other donors' samples. The sample taken for sequencing was naive CD8+ T cells from PBMCs. This rearrangement joins TRBV7-2 to TRBJ2-5; D perhaps matches TRBD2 (5 bases). The CDR3 DNA follows: TGTGCCAGCAGCTTCGGGATTGAAGAGACCCAGTACTTC. Translated, it gives CASSFGIEETQYF. Based on the CDR3 plus reference TRBV7-2 and TRBJ2-5, the full variable domain is GAGVSQSPSNKVTEKGKDVELRCDPISGHTALYWYRQSLGQGLEFLIYFQGNSAPDKSGLPSDRFSAERTGGSVSTLTIQRTQQEDSAVYLCASSFGIEETQYFGPGTRLLVL.